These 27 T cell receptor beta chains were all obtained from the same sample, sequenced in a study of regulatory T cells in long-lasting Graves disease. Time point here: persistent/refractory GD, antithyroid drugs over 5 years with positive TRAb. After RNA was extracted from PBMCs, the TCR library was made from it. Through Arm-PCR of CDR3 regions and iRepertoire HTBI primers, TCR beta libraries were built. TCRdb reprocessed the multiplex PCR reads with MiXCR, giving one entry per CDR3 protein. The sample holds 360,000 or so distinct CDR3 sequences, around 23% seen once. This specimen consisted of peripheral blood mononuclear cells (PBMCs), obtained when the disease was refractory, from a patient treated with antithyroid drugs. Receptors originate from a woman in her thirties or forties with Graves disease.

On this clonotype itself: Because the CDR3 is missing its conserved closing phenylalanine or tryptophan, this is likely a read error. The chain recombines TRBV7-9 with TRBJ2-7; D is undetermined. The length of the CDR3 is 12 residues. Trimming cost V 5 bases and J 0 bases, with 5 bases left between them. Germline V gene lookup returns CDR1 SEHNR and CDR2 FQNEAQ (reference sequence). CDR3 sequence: CASSVSSYEQYS. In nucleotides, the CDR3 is TGTGCCAGCAGCGTTTCCTCCTACGAGCAGTACTCC.

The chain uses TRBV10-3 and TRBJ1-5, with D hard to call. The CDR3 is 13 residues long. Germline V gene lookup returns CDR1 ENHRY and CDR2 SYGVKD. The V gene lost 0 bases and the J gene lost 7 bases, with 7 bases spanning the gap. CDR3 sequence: CAISESYEQPQHF. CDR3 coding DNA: TGTGCCATCAGTGAGTCCTACGAACAGCCCCAGCATTTT.

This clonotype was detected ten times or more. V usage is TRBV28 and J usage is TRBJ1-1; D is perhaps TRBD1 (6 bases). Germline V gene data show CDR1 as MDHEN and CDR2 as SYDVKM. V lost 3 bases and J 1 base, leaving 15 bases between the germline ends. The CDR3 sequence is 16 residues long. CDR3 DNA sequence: TGTGCCAGCAGTTTTCCCCTCGGGGGCCAGAACACTGAAGCTTTCTTT. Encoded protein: CASSFPLGGQNTEAFF.

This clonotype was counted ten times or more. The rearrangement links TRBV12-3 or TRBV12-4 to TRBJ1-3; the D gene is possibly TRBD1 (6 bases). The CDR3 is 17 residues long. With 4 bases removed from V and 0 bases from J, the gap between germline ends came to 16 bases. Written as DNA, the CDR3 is TGTGCCAGCAGTTCACCGGGACACCTTTTCTCTGGAAACACCATATATTTT. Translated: CASSSPGHLFSGNTIYF.

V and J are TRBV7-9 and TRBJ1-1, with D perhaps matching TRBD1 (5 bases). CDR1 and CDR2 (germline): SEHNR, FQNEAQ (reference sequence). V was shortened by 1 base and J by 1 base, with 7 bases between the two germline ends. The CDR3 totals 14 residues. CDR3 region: CASSLGRANTEAFF. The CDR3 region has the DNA TGTGCCAGCAGCTTAGGCAGGGCGAACACTGAAGCTTTCTTT. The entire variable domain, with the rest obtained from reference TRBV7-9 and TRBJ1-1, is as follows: DTGVSQNPRHKITKRGQNVTFRCDPISEHNRLYWYRQTLGQGPEFLTYFQNEAQLEKSRLLSDRFSAERPKGSFSTLEIQRTEQGDSAMYLCASSLGRANTEAFFGQGTRLTVV.

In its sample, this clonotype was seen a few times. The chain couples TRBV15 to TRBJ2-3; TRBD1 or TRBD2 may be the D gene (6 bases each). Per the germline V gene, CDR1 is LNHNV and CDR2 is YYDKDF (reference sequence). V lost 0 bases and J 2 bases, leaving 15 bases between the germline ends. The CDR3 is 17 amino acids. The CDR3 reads CATSRDHQGTSTDTQYF. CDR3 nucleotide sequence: TGTGCCACCAGCAGAGATCATCAGGGGACTTCCACAGATACGCAGTATTTT.

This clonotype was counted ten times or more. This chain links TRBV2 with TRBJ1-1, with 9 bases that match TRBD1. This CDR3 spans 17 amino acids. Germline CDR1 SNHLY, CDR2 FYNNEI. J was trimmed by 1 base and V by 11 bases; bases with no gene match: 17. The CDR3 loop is CAHEASGTGPPNTEAFF. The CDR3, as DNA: TGTGCCCATGAGGCCAGCGGGACAGGGCCCCCGAACACTGAAGCTTTCTTT. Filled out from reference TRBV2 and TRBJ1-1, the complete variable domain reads EPEVTQTPSHQVTQMGQEVILRCVPISNHLYFYWYRQILGQKVEFLVSFYNNEISEKSEIFDDQFSVERPDGSNFTLKIRSTKLEDSAMYFCAHEASGTGPPNTEAFFGQGTRLTVV.

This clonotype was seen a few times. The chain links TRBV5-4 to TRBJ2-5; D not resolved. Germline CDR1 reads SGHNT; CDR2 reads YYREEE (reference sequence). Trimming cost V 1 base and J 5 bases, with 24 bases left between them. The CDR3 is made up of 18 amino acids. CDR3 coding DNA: TGTGCCAGCAGCTTGTACCGTGTGGCAGGAAACAGCGTGGAGACCCAGTACTTC. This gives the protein CASSLYRVAGNSVETQYF.

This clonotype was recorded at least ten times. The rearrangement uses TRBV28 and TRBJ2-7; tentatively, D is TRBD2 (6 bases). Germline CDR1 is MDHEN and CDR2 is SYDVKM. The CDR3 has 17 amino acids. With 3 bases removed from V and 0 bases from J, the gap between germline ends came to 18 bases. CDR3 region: CASSFPLSSRGSYEQYF. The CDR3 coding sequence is TGTGCCAGCAGTTTCCCTCTATCGTCGCGGGGCTCCTACGAGCAGTACTTC.

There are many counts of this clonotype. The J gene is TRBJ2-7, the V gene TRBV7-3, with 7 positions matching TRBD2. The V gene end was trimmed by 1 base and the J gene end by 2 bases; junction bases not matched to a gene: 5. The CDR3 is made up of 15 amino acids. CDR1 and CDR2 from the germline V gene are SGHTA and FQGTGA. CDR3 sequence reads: CASSLKGGSPYEQYF. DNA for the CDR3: TGTGCCAGCAGCTTAAAGGGCGGGAGTCCCTACGAGCAGTACTTC.

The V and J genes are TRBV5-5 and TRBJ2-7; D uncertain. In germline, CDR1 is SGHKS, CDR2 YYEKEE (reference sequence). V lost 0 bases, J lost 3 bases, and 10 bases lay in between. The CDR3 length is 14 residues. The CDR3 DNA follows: TGTGCCAGCAGCTTGGATGTGGCAGACTACGAGCAGTACTTC. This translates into CASSLDVADYEQYF.

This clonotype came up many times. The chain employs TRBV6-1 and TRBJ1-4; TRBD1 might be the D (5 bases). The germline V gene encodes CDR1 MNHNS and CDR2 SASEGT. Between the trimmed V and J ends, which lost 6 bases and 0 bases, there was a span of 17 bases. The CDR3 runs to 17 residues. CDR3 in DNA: TGTGCCAGCAGACGAATCAGGGTCCCCGCAACTAATGAAAAACTGTTTTTT. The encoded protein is CASRRIRVPATNEKLFF.

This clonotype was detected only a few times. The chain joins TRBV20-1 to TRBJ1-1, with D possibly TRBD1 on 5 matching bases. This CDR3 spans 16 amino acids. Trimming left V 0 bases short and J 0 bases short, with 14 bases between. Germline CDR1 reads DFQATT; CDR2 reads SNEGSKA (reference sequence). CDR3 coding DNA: TGCAGTGCTAGAGATCGGGGACGGCTTATGAACACTGAAGCTTTCTTT. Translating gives CSARDRGRLMNTEAFF.

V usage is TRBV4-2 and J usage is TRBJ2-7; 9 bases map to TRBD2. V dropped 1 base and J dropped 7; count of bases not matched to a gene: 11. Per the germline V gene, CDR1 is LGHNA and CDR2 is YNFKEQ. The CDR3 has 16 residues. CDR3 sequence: CASSQAEIAGVGEQYF. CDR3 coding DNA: TGTGCCAGCAGCCAAGCGGAAATAGCGGGAGTAGGGGAGCAGTACTTC.

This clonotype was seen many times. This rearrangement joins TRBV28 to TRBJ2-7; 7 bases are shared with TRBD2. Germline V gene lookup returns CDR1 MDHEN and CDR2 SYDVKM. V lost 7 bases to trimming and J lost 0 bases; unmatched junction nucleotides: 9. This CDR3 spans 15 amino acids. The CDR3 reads CASTVGRESSYEQYF. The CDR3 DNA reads TGTGCCAGCACGGTGGGGCGGGAGAGCTCCTACGAGCAGTACTTC.

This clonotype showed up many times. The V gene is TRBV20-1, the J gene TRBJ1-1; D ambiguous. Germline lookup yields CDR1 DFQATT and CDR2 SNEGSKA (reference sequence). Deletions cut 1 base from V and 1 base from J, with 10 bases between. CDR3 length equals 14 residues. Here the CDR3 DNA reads TGCAGTGCTAGAGGATGGGCAGAGAACACTGAAGCTTTCTTT. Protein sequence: CSARGWAENTEAFF.

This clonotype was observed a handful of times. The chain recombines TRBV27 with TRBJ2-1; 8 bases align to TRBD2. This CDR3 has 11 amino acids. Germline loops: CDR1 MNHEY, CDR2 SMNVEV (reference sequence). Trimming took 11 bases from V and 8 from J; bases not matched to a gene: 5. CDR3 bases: TGTGCCTCGGGGGGGATCCATGAGCAGTTCTTC. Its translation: CASGGIHEQFF.

The CDR3, as DNA: TGTGCCAGCAGCCGTTACAGCCGCTTGAACACTGAAGCTTTCTTT. It translates to CASSRYSRLNTEAFF. J is TRBJ1-1 and V is TRBV3-1; no clear D. The germline V and J ends were trimmed by 4 bases and 0 bases, with 12 bases remaining between them. The CDR3 has 15 amino acids. The germline V gene encodes CDR1 LGHDT and CDR2 YNNKEL (reference sequence).

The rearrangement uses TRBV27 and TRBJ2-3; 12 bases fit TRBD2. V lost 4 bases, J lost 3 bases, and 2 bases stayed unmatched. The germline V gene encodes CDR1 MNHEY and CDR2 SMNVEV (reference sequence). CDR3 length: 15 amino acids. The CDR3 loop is CASSSGTSGTDTQYF. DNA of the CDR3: TGTGCCAGCAGTTCAGGGACTAGCGGGACAGATACGCAGTATTTT.

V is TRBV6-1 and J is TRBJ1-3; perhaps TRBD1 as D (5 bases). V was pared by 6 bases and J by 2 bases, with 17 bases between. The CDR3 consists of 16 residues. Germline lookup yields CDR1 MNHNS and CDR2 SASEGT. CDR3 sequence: CASRPTFGTAGNTIYF. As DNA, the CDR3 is TGTGCCAGCAGACCTACCTTTGGGACGGCTGGAAACACCATATATTTT.

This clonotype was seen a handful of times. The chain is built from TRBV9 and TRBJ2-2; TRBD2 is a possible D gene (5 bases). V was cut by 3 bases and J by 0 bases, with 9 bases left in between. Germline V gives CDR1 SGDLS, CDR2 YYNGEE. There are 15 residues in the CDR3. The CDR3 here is CASSAPTTNTGELFF. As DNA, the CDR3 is TGTGCCAGCAGCGCACCGACTACGAACACCGGGGAGCTGTTTTTT.

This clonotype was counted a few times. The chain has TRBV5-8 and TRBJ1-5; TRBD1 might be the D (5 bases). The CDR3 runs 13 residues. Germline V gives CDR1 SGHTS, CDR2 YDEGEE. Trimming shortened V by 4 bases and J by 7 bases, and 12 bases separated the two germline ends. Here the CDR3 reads CASSPQWGQPQHF. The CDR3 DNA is TGTGCCAGCAGCCCCCAGTGGGGGCAGCCCCAGCATTTT.

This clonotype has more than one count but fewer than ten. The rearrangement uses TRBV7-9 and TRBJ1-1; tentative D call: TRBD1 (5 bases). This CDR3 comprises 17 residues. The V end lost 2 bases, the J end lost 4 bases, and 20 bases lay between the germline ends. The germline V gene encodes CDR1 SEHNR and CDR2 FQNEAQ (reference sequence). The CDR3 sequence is CASSLFFLTDTSTEAFF. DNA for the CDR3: TGTGCCAGCAGCTTATTCTTTCTCACGGACACTTCCACTGAAGCTTTCTTT.

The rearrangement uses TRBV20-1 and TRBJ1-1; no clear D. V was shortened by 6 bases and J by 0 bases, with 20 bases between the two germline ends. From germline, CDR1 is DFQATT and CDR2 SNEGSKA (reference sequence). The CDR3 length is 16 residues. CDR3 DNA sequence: TGCAGTGCCCCGGTCATCTTTTGGCAGCTGAACACTGAAGCTTTCTTT. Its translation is CSAPVIFWQLNTEAFF.

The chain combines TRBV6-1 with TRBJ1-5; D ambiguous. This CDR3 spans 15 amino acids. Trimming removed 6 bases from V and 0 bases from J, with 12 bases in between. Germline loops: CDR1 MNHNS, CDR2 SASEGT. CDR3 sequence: CASRTRFYSNQPQHF. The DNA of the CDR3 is TGTGCCAGCAGGACAAGATTTTATAGCAATCAGCCCCAGCATTTT.

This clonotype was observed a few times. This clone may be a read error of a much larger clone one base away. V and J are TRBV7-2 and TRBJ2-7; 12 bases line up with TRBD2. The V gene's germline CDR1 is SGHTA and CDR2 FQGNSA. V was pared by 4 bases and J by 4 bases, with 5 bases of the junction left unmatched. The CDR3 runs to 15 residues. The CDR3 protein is CASSSPSGGAYEQYF. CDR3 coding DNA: TGTGCCAGCAGCTCACCTAGCGGGGGGGCTTACGAGCAGTACTTC.

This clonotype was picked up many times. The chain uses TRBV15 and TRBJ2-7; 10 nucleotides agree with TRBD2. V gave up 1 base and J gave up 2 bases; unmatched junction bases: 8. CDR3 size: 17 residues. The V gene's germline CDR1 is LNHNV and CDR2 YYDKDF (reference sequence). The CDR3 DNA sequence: TGTGCCACCAGCAGAGGGACTAGCGGAGCCCCTCCCTACGAGCAGTACTTC. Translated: CATSRGTSGAPPYEQYF.